This T cell receptor beta chain was found in a study of early T cells in non-severe SARS-CoV-2 infection. TCRdb re-analysed the 5' RACE reads in MiXCR, keeping a single row per CDR3 protein. The table lists approximately 42,000 distinct CDR3 sequences, roughly 6% of them singletons. The V gene lost 1 base and the J gene lost 0 bases, with 10 bases spanning the gap. The CDR3 length is 16 residues. The receptor was derived from an adult who was a healthcare worker with PCR-confirmed SARS-CoV-2 infection or an uninfected control (not recorded which). The chain joins TRBV12-3 or TRBV12-4 to TRBJ1-3; D is uncertain. The sequenced material came from whole blood. CDR3 DNA sequence: TGTGCCAGCAGTTTAGTGGGAGGCAACTCTGGAAACACCATATATTTT. This translates into CASSLVGGNSGNTIYF.